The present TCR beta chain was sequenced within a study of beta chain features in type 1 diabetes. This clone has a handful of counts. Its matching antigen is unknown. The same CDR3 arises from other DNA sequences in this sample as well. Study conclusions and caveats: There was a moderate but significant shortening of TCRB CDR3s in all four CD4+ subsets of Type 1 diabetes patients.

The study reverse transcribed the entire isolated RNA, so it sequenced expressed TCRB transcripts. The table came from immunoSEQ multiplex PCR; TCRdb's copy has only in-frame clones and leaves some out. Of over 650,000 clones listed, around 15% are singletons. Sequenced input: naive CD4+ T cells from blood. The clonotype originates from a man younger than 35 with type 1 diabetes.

CDR3 sequence: CSVGRDEQYF. CDR3 sequence (DNA): TGCAGCGTTGGGAGGGACGAGCAGTACTTC. The rearrangement joins TRBV29-1 to TRBJ2-7; possible D gene TRBD2, 6 bases. CDR1 is SQVTM, CDR2 ANQGSEA, per germline. The CDR3 loop spans 10 amino acids. Deletions cut 4 bases from V and 5 bases from J, with 6 bases between.